This T cell receptor (beta chain) is from a study of CD8+ T cells in alopecia areata. Study-wide results and limits: An increase in clonality over normal scalp was evident in lesional scalp, especially alopecia totalis/universalis.

Trimming took 2 bases from V and 2 from J, leaving 1 base between them. There are 12 residues in the CDR3. Germline loops: CDR1 MNHEY, CDR2 SMNVEV (reference sequence). Those with alopecia areata gave lesional scalp punch biopsies and peripheral blood. It was from PBMCs that CD4+ and CD8+ T cells were sorted. A note on this clone: Its target is not known.

cDNA prepared by RNA extraction and subsequent reverse transcription served as the template for sequencing. Here immunoSEQ multiplex PCR was the method, and the copy in TCRdb shows in-frame clones only, minus some. The top ten hold 15% to 20% of the sample, which has roughly 59,000 clones, under 55% seen once. The V gene is TRBV27, the J gene TRBJ1-5; D ambiguous. This sequence was found in a human donor with alopecia areata. The sample in question was CD8+ T cells sorted from blood, obtained at week 0. The DNA for the CDR3 is TGTGCCAGCAGTTTAGGCAATCAGCCCCAGCATTTT. Translated, it gives CASSLGNQPQHF.